These T cell receptor beta chains were read from a single sample in a study of blood T cell repertoires in COVID-19. Sequencing was performed with immunoSEQ multiplex PCR; in TCRdb, only in-frame clones are kept and a portion is missing. The sample shows some 160,000 clones, 85% to 90% of them seen only once. Sequencing was done on a sample of peripheral blood. These receptors all stem from a woman between 55 and 75 years old with active COVID-19. CDR3s include the opening cysteine and the closing phenylalanine or tryptophan. A D gene is named only where the DNA matches it firmly. Rows give clone size only sometimes, using once, few, many, or a class for an expanded clone.

clone_size: -; d_call: -; j_call: TRBJ1-3; cdr3_length: 16; v_call: TRBV6-5; cdr3_aa: CASSYARQTSGNTIYF; cdr3_nt: TGTGCCAGCAGTTACGCCCGACAGACCTCTGGAAACACCATATATTTT
clone_size: -; d_call: -; j_call: TRBJ2-2; cdr3_length: 17; v_call: TRBV9; cdr3_aa: CASSPPGVQGGTGELFF; cdr3_nt: TGTGCCAGCAGCCCCCCGGGGGTGCAGGGGGGAACCGGGGAGCTGTTTTTT
clone_size: -; d_call: TRBD2; j_call: TRBJ2-3; cdr3_length: 19; v_call: TRBV15; cdr3_aa: CATSSGLAGAASSTDTQYF; cdr3_nt: TGTGCCACCAGCAGCGGACTAGCGGGAGCTGCCTCTAGCACAGATACGCAGTATTTT
clone_size: -; d_call: TRBD1; j_call: TRBJ2-1; cdr3_length: 14; v_call: TRBV29-1; cdr3_aa: CSVRYRGTYNEQFF; cdr3_nt: TGCAGCGTTCGCTACAGGGGAACTTACAATGAGCAGTTCTTC
clone_size: once; d_call: TRBD2; j_call: TRBJ2-7; cdr3_length: 14; v_call: TRBV4-3; cdr3_aa: CASSQASGSYEQYF; cdr3_nt: TGCGCCAGCAGCCAAGCTAGCGGGAGTTACGAGCAGTACTTC
clone_size: -; d_call: TRBD2; j_call: TRBJ2-7; cdr3_length: 13; v_call: TRBV2; cdr3_aa: CATGSGWAYEQYF; cdr3_nt: TGTGCCACCGGTAGCGGGTGGGCCTACGAGCAGTACTTC
clone_size: -; d_call: TRBD2; j_call: TRBJ2-1; cdr3_length: 20; v_call: TRBV5-4; cdr3_aa: CASSSSAYTGTSGPQSEQFF; cdr3_nt: TGTGCCAGCAGCTCTAGCGCGTACACCGGGACTAGCGGGCCCCAGAGTGAGCAGTTCTTC
clone_size: -; d_call: -; j_call: TRBJ2-3; cdr3_length: 13; v_call: TRBV3-1/TRBV3-2; cdr3_aa: CASSLRQLDTQYF; cdr3_nt: TGTGCCAGCAGCCTCCGACAGCTAGATACGCAGTATTTT
clone_size: -; d_call: -; j_call: TRBJ2-1; cdr3_length: 15; v_call: TRBV28; cdr3_aa: CASSLAGSAYNEQFF; cdr3_nt: TGTGCCAGCAGTTTAGCGGGAAGCGCCTACAATGAGCAGTTCTTC
clone_size: -; d_call: -; j_call: TRBJ2-7; cdr3_length: 14; v_call: TRBV27; cdr3_aa: CASSQYPVSYEQYF; cdr3_nt: TGTGCCAGCAGCCAGTACCCTGTCTCCTACGAGCAGTACTTC
clone_size: once; d_call: TRBD2; j_call: TRBJ2-3; cdr3_length: 16; v_call: TRBV7-9; cdr3_aa: CASSFPDLAGVDTQYF; cdr3_nt: TGTGCCAGCAGCTTCCCCGACCTGGCGGGGGTGGATACGCAGTATTTT
clone_size: -; d_call: TRBD2; j_call: TRBJ2-5; cdr3_length: 17; v_call: TRBV18; cdr3_aa: CASSPGIRTGGQETQYF; cdr3_nt: TGTGCCAGCTCACCAGGGATTCGGACGGGAGGGCAAGAGACCCAGTACTTC
clone_size: -; d_call: TRBD1; j_call: TRBJ1-2; cdr3_length: 16; v_call: TRBV7-9; cdr3_aa: CASSLGPGQGNYGYTF; cdr3_nt: TGTGCCAGCAGCTTAGGGCCGGGACAGGGGAACTATGGCTACACCTTC
clone_size: once; d_call: TRBD1; j_call: TRBJ1-5; cdr3_length: 13; v_call: TRBV28; cdr3_aa: CATTGTGNQPQHF; cdr3_nt: TGTGCCACTACCGGGACAGGCAATCAGCCCCAGCATTTT
clone_size: -; d_call: TRBD2; j_call: TRBJ2-7; cdr3_length: 16; v_call: TRBV10-3; cdr3_aa: CAIRVGSGTSLNEQYF; cdr3_nt: TGTGCCATCAGAGTGGGGTCGGGGACTAGTCTAAACGAGCAGTACTTC
clone_size: once; d_call: TRBD1; j_call: TRBJ1-6; cdr3_length: 16; v_call: TRBV28; cdr3_aa: CASSTTGTAHNSPLHF; cdr3_nt: TGTGCCAGCAGTACAACCGGGACAGCTCATAATTCACCCCTCCACTTT
clone_size: -; d_call: TRBD1; j_call: TRBJ1-2; cdr3_length: 17; v_call: TRBV19; cdr3_aa: CASSDRGLTSSAYGYTF; cdr3_nt: TGTGCCAGTAGTGACAGGGGCCTTACTTCTTCCGCTTATGGCTACACCTTC
clone_size: -; d_call: TRBD1; j_call: TRBJ1-1; cdr3_length: 15; v_call: TRBV6-2/TRBV6-3; cdr3_aa: CASSPWGQVNTEAFF; cdr3_nt: TGTGCCAGCAGCCCATGGGGACAGGTGAACACTGAAGCTTTCTTT
clone_size: -; d_call: TRBD2; j_call: TRBJ2-7; cdr3_length: 16; v_call: TRBV4-2; cdr3_aa: CASSQDPGLVSYEQYF; cdr3_nt: TGTGCCAGCAGCCAAGACCCGGGACTAGTCTCCTACGAGCAGTACTTC
clone_size: -; d_call: -; j_call: TRBJ1-2; cdr3_length: 12; v_call: TRBV2; cdr3_aa: CASSKDKGGYTF; cdr3_nt: TGTGCCAGCAGTAAGGACAAGGGTGGCTACACCTTC
clone_size: -; d_call: -; j_call: TRBJ1-1; cdr3_length: 14; v_call: TRBV7-9; cdr3_aa: CASSSPDRPSEAFF; cdr3_nt: TGTGCCAGCAGCTCCCCGGACAGACCGTCTGAAGCTTTCTTT
clone_size: -; d_call: -; j_call: TRBJ1-6; cdr3_length: 15; v_call: TRBV2; cdr3_aa: CASSDAGDIDSPLHF; cdr3_nt: TGTGCCAGCAGTGATGCAGGGGACATCGATTCACCCCTCCACTTT
clone_size: -; d_call: TRBD1; j_call: TRBJ1-2; cdr3_length: 15; v_call: TRBV6-5; cdr3_aa: CASLGRDRGQNGYTF; cdr3_nt: TGTGCCAGCTTGGGACGGGACAGGGGGCAGAATGGCTACACCTTC
clone_size: -; d_call: -; j_call: TRBJ1-5; cdr3_length: 12; v_call: TRBV15; cdr3_aa: CATSRADQPQHF; cdr3_nt: TGTGCCACCAGCAGAGCCGATCAGCCCCAGCATTTT
clone_size: -; d_call: TRBD2; j_call: TRBJ2-1; cdr3_length: 13; v_call: TRBV29-1; cdr3_aa: CSGISGAGNEQFF; cdr3_nt: TGCAGCGGGATTAGCGGGGCCGGCAATGAGCAGTTCTTC
clone_size: -; d_call: TRBD1; j_call: TRBJ1-1; cdr3_length: 14; v_call: TRBV6-5; cdr3_aa: CASRPLQGWTEAFF; cdr3_nt: TGTGCCAGCAGGCCATTACAGGGGTGGACTGAAGCTTTCTTT
clone_size: -; d_call: -; j_call: TRBJ1-1; cdr3_length: 14; v_call: TRBV9; cdr3_aa: CASSVAGSHTEAFF; cdr3_nt: TGTGCCAGCAGCGTAGCGGGTAGCCACACTGAAGCTTTCTTT
clone_size: -; d_call: TRBD1; j_call: TRBJ1-1; cdr3_length: 15; v_call: TRBV7-2; cdr3_aa: CASSLEPGGGTEAFF; cdr3_nt: TGTGCCAGCAGCTTAGAGCCAGGGGGAGGCACTGAAGCTTTCTTT
clone_size: -; d_call: -; j_call: TRBJ1-5; cdr3_length: 14; v_call: TRBV5-1; cdr3_aa: CASSLGNRNQPQHF; cdr3_nt: TGCGCCAGCAGCTTGGGGAACAGAAATCAGCCCCAGCATTTT
clone_size: few; d_call: TRBD2; j_call: TRBJ2-1; cdr3_length: 16; v_call: TRBV7-2; cdr3_aa: CASSTRLAGIYNEQFF; cdr3_nt: TGTGCCAGCAGCACAAGACTAGCGGGGATTTACAATGAGCAGTTCTTC
clone_size: -; d_call: -; j_call: TRBJ1-4; cdr3_length: 15; v_call: TRBV7-9; cdr3_aa: CASSLASGTNEKLFF; cdr3_nt: TGTGCCAGCAGCTTAGCCTCAGGGACTAATGAAAAACTGTTTTTT
clone_size: -; d_call: -; j_call: TRBJ2-7; cdr3_length: 14; v_call: TRBV7-2; cdr3_aa: CASSLGQRLGEQYF; cdr3_nt: TGTGCCAGCAGCTTAGGGCAGCGGTTAGGCGAGCAGTACTTC
clone_size: -; d_call: -; j_call: TRBJ2-5; cdr3_length: 16; v_call: TRBV15; cdr3_aa: CATSRGSWTVQETQYF; cdr3_nt: TGTGCCACCAGCAGAGGGTCTTGGACAGTACAAGAGACCCAGTACTTC
clone_size: -; d_call: -; j_call: TRBJ1-1; cdr3_length: 13; v_call: TRBV6-6; cdr3_aa: CASSYLGDTEAFF; cdr3_nt: TGTGCCAGCAGTTACTTGGGAGACACTGAAGCTTTCTTT
clone_size: -; d_call: -; j_call: TRBJ2-1; cdr3_length: 14; v_call: TRBV27; cdr3_aa: CASSYLTSPNEQFF; cdr3_nt: TGTGCCAGCAGTTACCTTACTAGCCCAAATGAGCAGTTCTTC
clone_size: -; d_call: TRBD1; j_call: TRBJ1-5; cdr3_length: 17; v_call: TRBV7-8; cdr3_aa: CASSLKRLGTGNQPQHF; cdr3_nt: TGTGCCAGCAGCTTAAAACGTCTCGGGACAGGCAATCAGCCCCAGCATTTT
clone_size: -; d_call: -; j_call: TRBJ2-5; cdr3_length: 15; v_call: TRBV7-2; cdr3_aa: CASSFPGSPGETQYF; cdr3_nt: TGTGCCAGCAGCTTTCCCGGGTCCCCGGGGGAGACCCAGTACTTC
clone_size: -; d_call: TRBD2; j_call: TRBJ2-3; cdr3_length: 15; v_call: TRBV7-9; cdr3_aa: CASSFTSGSTDTQYF; cdr3_nt: TGTGCCAGCAGCTTTACTAGCGGGTCCACAGATACGCAGTATTTT
clone_size: -; d_call: -; j_call: TRBJ1-1; cdr3_length: 13; v_call: TRBV10-1; cdr3_aa: CASSGQLNTEAFF; cdr3_nt: TGCGCCAGCAGTGGACAGCTGAACACTGAAGCTTTCTTT
clone_size: -; d_call: -; j_call: TRBJ2-2; cdr3_length: 13; v_call: TRBV29-1; cdr3_aa: CSAGTGSTGELFF; cdr3_nt: TGCAGCGCTGGTACGGGTTCCACCGGGGAGCTGTTTTTT
clone_size: -; d_call: TRBD1; j_call: TRBJ2-7; cdr3_length: 14; v_call: TRBV27; cdr3_aa: CASSADRGRYEQYF; cdr3_nt: TGTGCCAGCAGTGCCGACAGGGGGCGGTACGAGCAGTACTTC
clone_size: -; d_call: -; j_call: TRBJ2-1; cdr3_length: 14; v_call: TRBV21-1; cdr3_aa: CASRGDRGYNEQFF; cdr3_nt: TGTGCCAGCAGAGGGGACAGGGGGTACAATGAGCAGTTCTTC
clone_size: -; d_call: -; j_call: TRBJ1-2; cdr3_length: 16; v_call: TRBV28; cdr3_aa: CASSFGRGPIDYGYTF; cdr3_nt: TGTGCCAGCAGTTTCGGGAGGGGCCCGATTGACTATGGCTACACCTTC
clone_size: -; d_call: -; j_call: TRBJ2-1; cdr3_length: 17; v_call: TRBV4-2; cdr3_aa: CASSQDGLAGIYNEQFF; cdr3_nt: TGTGCCAGCAGCCAAGATGGCTTGGCGGGAATATACAATGAGCAGTTCTTC
clone_size: once; d_call: TRBD2; j_call: TRBJ2-7; cdr3_length: 15; v_call: TRBV7-2; cdr3_aa: CASSPGLAVGYEQYF; cdr3_nt: TGTGCCAGCAGCCCAGGACTAGCGGTGGGGTACGAGCAGTACTTC
clone_size: -; d_call: TRBD2; j_call: TRBJ2-7; cdr3_length: 15; v_call: TRBV9; cdr3_aa: CASSAGGREAYEQYF; cdr3_nt: TGTGCCAGCAGCGCCGGAGGTCGGGAGGCCTACGAGCAGTACTTC
clone_size: -; d_call: TRBD2; j_call: TRBJ2-7; cdr3_length: 14; v_call: TRBV5-1; cdr3_aa: CASPLAGGAYEQYF; cdr3_nt: TGCGCCAGCCCACTAGCGGGAGGCGCCTACGAGCAGTACTTC
clone_size: -; d_call: TRBD1; j_call: TRBJ2-7; cdr3_length: 14; v_call: TRBV28; cdr3_aa: CASTPWTGEYEQYF; cdr3_nt: TGTGCCAGCACCCCCTGGACAGGGGAGTACGAGCAGTACTTC
clone_size: -; d_call: -; j_call: TRBJ2-7; cdr3_length: 13; v_call: TRBV10-3; cdr3_aa: CAISESMSLEQYF; cdr3_nt: TGTGCCATCAGTGAGTCGATGAGTCTCGAGCAGTACTTC
clone_size: -; d_call: TRBD1; j_call: TRBJ2-3; cdr3_length: 17; v_call: TRBV5-1; cdr3_aa: CASSLGTGGKSTDTQYF; cdr3_nt: TGCGCCAGCAGCTTGGGGACAGGGGGGAAAAGCACAGATACGCAGTATTTT
clone_size: -; d_call: -; j_call: TRBJ1-2; cdr3_length: 13; v_call: TRBV28; cdr3_aa: CASSLLELGGYTF; cdr3_nt: TGTGCCAGCAGTCTCCTAGAACTCGGGGGCTACACCTTC
clone_size: -; d_call: TRBD1; j_call: TRBJ1-1; cdr3_length: 14; v_call: TRBV5-1; cdr3_aa: CASSPGGLNTEAFF; cdr3_nt: TGCGCCAGCAGCCCAGGGGGTCTTAACACTGAAGCTTTCTTT